The present entry profiles one TCR beta chain with its context. The antigen is unknown. Germline-derived CDR1 and CDR2 are SGHTA and FQGNSA. The CDR3 spans 15 residues. A second PCR, run for about 6 to 11 cycles, used a sample-barcoded 5' primer plus a J-beta primer mix. Using its own MiXCR run on the 5' RACE reads, TCRdb lists one record per CDR3 protein. The table lists around 970,000 distinct CDR3 sequences, roughly 51% of them singletons, with roughly 23% in the top ten. These data originate in a study of blood T cells in healthy people across ages. Findings and caveats of the study: The fall in TCR beta diversity per million T cells was roughly linear with age. Those diversity estimates obtained from one million T cells were thought to be underestimates. Naive T cell percentage showed a strong correlation with the diversity of TCR beta.

The origin of this receptor is a woman aged 60-75 years in good health. The V and J genes are TRBV7-2 and TRBJ2-5, with a weak D call TRBD2 (6 bases). TRBJ2-7 matches the DNA end more closely, so the J call is doubtful. Sequencing was carried out using blood. The CDR3 is CASSLVRVGGYEQYF. In DNA, the CDR3 is TGTGCCAGCAGCTTAGTACGGGTCGGGGGCTACGAGCAGTACTTC.